This entry describes one T cell receptor (beta chain). The antigen remains undetermined. The source of the sample is a study of cytomegalovirus exposure and HLA in healthy donors. Points from the study as a whole: Diagnosis of cytomegalovirus status made by the classifier reportedly showed high specificity and sensitivity. Researchers catalogued under 200 TCR beta chains as cytomegalovirus-associated. Across donors, most TCRs were seen rarely, yet some public ones were widespread.

Germline V gene lookup returns CDR1 GTSNPN and CDR2 SVGIG (reference sequence). The CDR3 runs 17 residues. V was shortened by 2 bases and J by 9 bases, with 26 bases between the two germline ends. The donors were in the approximately 130-subject validation cohort; that cohort was separate from the 666-subject first cohort. The repertoire was sequenced with immunoSEQ multiplex PCR; TCRdb's copy has only in-frame clones and lacks some. The sample consists of 70,000 to 75,000 clones, about 95% of them appearing once. The sample consisted of PBMCs. The chain combines TRBV30 with TRBJ2-1; tentatively, D is TRBD2 (7 bases). This TCR derives from a woman between 18 and 29 years old in good health and CMV-seropositive. The CDR3 region has the DNA TGTGCCTGGAGTAATCCTCGACTAGCTTCCCGGGGGGCTGAGCAGTTCTTC. Protein: CAWSNPRLASRGAEQFF.